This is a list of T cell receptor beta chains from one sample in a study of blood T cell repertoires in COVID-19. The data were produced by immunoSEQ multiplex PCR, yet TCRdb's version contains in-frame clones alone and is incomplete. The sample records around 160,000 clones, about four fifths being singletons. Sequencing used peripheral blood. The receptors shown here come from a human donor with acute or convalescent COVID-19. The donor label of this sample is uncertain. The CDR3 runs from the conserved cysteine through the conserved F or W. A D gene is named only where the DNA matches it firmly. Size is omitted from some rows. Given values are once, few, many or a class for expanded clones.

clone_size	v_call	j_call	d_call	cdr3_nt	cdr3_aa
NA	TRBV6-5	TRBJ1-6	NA	TGTGCCAGCAGCCCCGAGGATTCACCCCTCCACTTT	CASSPEDSPLHF
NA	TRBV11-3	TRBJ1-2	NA	TGTGCCAGCAGCTTAGAAGGGGGATACGGCTACACCTTC	CASSLEGGYGYTF
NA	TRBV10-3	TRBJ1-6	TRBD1	TGTGCCATCAGTGAGACAGCGACAGGGTTAACCTCACCCCTCCACTTT	CAISETATGLTSPLHF
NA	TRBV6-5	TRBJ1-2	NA	TGTGCCAGCAGTTACTCGCAGGGTGGCTACACCTTC	CASSYSQGGYTF
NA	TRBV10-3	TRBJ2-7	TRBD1	TGTGCCATTCGTAAGGGCTTACAGGGGGCGGTCCACGAGCAGTACTTC	CAIRKGLQGAVHEQYF
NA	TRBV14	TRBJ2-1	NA	TGTGCCAGCAGCCAAGACCTCTACAATGAGCAGTTCTTC	CASSQDLYNEQFF
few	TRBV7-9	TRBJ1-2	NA	TGTGCCAGCAGCTTAGACACACCTGGCTACACCTTC	CASSLDTPGYTF
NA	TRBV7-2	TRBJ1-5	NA	TGTGCCAGCAGCTTAGAGTTTAGTAGCAATCAGCCCCAGCATTTT	CASSLEFSSNQPQHF
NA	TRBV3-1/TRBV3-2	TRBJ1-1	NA	TGTGCCAGCAGCCTCGGTGTAGCGAAGACTGAAGCTTTCTTT	CASSLGVAKTEAFF
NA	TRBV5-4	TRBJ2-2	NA	TGTGCCTCGGAACAGGAGATGAACACCGGGGAGCTGTTTTTT	CASEQEMNTGELFF
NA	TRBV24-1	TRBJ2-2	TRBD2	TGTGCCACCAGTGATCCATCCGGGACTAGCGTCACCGGGGAGCTGTTTTTT	CATSDPSGTSVTGELFF
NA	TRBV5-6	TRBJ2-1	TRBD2	TGTGCCAGCGGAGCGGGGGGGACCAATGAGCAGTTCTTC	CASGAGGTNEQFF
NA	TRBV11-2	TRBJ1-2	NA	TGTGCCAGCAGCCCCTCCTCTAACTATGGCTACACCTTC	CASSPSSNYGYTF
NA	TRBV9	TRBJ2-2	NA	TGTGCCAGCAGCGTGACAGGGAACACCGGGGAGCTGTTTTTT	CASSVTGNTGELFF
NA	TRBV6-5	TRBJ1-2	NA	TGTGCCAGCAGGACCCGACAGCTTAACTATGGCTACACCTTC	CASRTRQLNYGYTF
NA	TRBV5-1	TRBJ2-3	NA	TGCGCCAGCAGCTTGGATCAGGGGAGAACAGATACGCAGTATTTT	CASSLDQGRTDTQYF
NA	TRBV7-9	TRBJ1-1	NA	TGTGCCAGCAGCTTAATACGACAGTCTGAAGCTTTCTTT	CASSLIRQSEAFF
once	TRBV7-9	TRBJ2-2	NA	TGTGCCAGCAGCTCGGACAGCCGCACCGGGGAGCTGTTTTTT	CASSSDSRTGELFF
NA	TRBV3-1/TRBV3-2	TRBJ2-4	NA	TGTGCCAGCAGCCAAACCCGGGGAGGATCCAAAAACATTCAGTACTTC	CASSQTRGGSKNIQYF
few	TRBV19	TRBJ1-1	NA	TGTGCCAGTCGACGGACAGAAGCTTTCTTT	CASRRTEAFF
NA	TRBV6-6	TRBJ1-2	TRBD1	TGTGCCAGCAGTCGCATACAGGGGGATGATGGCTACACCTTC	CASSRIQGDDGYTF
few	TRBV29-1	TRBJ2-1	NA	TGCAGCGTTAAAAAGGACAACGACAATGAGCAGTTCTTC	CSVKKDNDNEQFF
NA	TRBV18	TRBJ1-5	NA	TGTGCCAGCACTGAGCAGGGTGGGGGCAATCAGCCCCAGCATTTT	CASTEQGGGNQPQHF
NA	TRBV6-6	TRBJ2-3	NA	TGTGCCAGCAGTTACGGGCCTGACCGGACTTCAGATACGCAGTATTTT	CASSYGPDRTSDTQYF
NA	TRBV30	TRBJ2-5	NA	TGTGCCTGCAGGGCAGAGACCCAGTACTTC	CACRAETQYF
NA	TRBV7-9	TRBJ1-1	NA	TGTGCCAGCAGCTTAATAAACACTGAAGCTTTCTTT	CASSLINTEAFF
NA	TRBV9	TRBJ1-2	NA	TGTGCCAGCAGCGTAGAGGGAGCTAACTATGGCTACACCTTC	CASSVEGANYGYTF
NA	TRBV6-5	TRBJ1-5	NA	TGTGCCACCGGCCGGGGTTCTAATCAGCCCCAGCATTTT	CATGRGSNQPQHF
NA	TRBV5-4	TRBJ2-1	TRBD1	TGTGCCAGCAGCTGGGGACAGAACTCTTACAATGAGCAGTTCTTC	CASSWGQNSYNEQFF